The text below deals with one T cell receptor beta chain. Its matching antigen is unknown. Trimming took 3 bases from V and 4 from J; bases not matched to a gene: 3. This CDR3 contains 14 residues. Per the germline V gene, CDR1 is SGHRS and CDR2 is YFSETQ. These data come from a study of T cells in localized non-small cell lung cancer. Study results and limitations: There was an association of higher blood T cell density with longer overall survival.

The method was immunoSEQ multiplex PCR; TCRdb's version includes in-frame clones alone and lacks a portion of them. The data show over 1,500 clones, less than 25% seen once. This specimen was normal lung tissue next to the tumor, taken before any cancer treatment. The receptor's source is a male donor aged 60 or over with stage II squamous cell lung carcinoma. This rearrangement joins TRBV5-1 to TRBJ1-1; 10 nucleotides align to TRBD1. Here the CDR3 DNA reads TGCGCCAGCAGCTCTGGACAGGGGGGCACTGAAGCTTTCTTT. Residues: CASSSGQGGTEAFF.